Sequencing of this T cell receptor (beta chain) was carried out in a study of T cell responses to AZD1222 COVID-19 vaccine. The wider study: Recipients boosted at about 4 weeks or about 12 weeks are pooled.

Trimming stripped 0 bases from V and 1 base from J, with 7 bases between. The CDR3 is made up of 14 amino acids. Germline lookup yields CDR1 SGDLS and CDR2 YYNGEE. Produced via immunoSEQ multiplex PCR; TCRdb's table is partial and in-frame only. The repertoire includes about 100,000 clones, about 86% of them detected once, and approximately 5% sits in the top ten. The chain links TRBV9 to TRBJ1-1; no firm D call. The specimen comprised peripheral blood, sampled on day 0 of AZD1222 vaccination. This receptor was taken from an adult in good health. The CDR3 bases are TGTGCCAGCAGCGTAGTTGTGGAGAACACTGAAGCTTTCTTT. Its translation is CASSVVVENTEAFF.